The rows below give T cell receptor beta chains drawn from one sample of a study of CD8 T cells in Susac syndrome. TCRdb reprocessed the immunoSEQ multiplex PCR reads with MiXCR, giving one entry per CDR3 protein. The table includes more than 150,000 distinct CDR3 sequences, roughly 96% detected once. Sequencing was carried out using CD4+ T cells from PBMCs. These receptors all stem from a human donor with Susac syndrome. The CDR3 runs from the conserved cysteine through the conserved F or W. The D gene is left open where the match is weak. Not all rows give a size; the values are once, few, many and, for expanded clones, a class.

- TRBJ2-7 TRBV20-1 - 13 CSASTGDPYEQYF TGCAGTGCTTCCACGGGGGATCCCTACGAGCAGTACTTC
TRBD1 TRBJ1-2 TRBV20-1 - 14 CSARKGQGSRGYTF TGCAGTGCTAGAAAGGGACAGGGGTCTCGCGGCTACACCTTC
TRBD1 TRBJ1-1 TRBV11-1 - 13 CASSLNRGIEAFF TGTGCCAGCAGCTTAAACAGGGGAATTGAAGCTTTCTTT
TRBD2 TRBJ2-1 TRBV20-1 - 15 CSARGTSGGAGEQFF TGCAGTGCTAGAGGTACTAGCGGGGGGGCCGGTGAGCAGTTCTTC
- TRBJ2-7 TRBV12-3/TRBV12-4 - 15 CASSLEAGPTYEQYF TGTGCCAGCAGTCTTGAGGCGGGGCCTACCTACGAGCAGTACTTC
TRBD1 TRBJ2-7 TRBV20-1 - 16 CSARAGQGAFSYEQYF TGCAGTGCTAGAGCGGGACAGGGGGCGTTTTCCTACGAGCAGTACTTC
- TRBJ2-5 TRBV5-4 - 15 CASSRTSEYQETQYF TGTGCCAGCAGCCGGACATCCGAGTACCAAGAGACCCAGTACTTC
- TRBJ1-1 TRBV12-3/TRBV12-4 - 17 CASSRYRPATMNTEAFF TGTGCCAGCAGCCGCTACAGACCTGCAACCATGAACACTGAAGCTTTCTTT
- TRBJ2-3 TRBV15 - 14 CATSGRSSTDTQYF TGTGCCACCAGCGGCCGCAGTAGCACAGATACGCAGTATTTT
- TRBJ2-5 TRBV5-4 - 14 CASSPTGSKETQYF TGTGCCAGCAGCCCGACGGGGTCCAAAGAGACCCAGTACTTC
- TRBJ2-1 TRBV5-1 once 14 CASSLGSRVDEQFF TGCGCCAGCAGCTTGGGCAGTCGGGTGGATGAGCAGTTCTTC
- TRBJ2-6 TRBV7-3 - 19 CASSLNSPSGFSGANVLIF TGTGCCAGCAGCTTAAACTCCCCTTCAGGTTTCTCTGGGGCCAACGTCCTGATTTTC
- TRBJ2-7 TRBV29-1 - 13 CSASQARSYEQYF TGCAGCGCCTCACAGGCGAGGAGCTACGAGCAGTACTTC
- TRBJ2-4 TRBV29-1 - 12 CSGKELGNIQYF TGCAGCGGGAAGGAGCTGGGGAACATTCAGTACTTC
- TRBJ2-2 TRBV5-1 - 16 CASSLGTRADTGELFF TGCGCCAGCAGCTTGGGAACAAGGGCGGACACCGGGGAGCTGTTTTTT
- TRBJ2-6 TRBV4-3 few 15 CASSQGGAGANVLTF TGTGCCAGCAGCCAAGGAGGGGCCGGGGCCAACGTCCTGACTTTC
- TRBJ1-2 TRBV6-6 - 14 CASSPGTTIYGYTF TGTGCCAGCAGCCCGGGGACTACAATCTATGGCTACACCTTC
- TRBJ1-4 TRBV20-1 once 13 CSAPVSLNEKLFF TGCAGTGCCCCAGTGTCCCTCAATGAAAAACTGTTTTTT
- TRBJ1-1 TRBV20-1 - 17 CSAREKSLVPGGTEAFF TGCAGTGCTAGAGAGAAGTCCCTAGTGCCGGGAGGGACTGAAGCTTTCTTT
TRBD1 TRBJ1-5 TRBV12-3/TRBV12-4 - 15 CASSLRRDREQPQHF TGTGCCAGCAGTTTACGCCGGGACAGGGAACAGCCCCAGCATTTT
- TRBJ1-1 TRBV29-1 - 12 CSGQTGNTEAFF TGCAGCGGACAGACGGGTAACACTGAAGCTTTCTTT
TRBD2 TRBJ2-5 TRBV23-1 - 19 CASGPTGTSGGPGRETQYF TGCGCCAGCGGACCAACCGGGACTAGCGGGGGGCCCGGTCGAGAGACCCAGTACTTC
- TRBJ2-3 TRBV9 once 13 CASSVGGEDTQYF TGTGCCAGCAGCGTAGGAGGGGAAGATACGCAGTATTTT
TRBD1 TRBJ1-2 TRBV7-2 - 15 CASRDPGQGRVGYTF TGTGCCAGCAGGGACCCGGGACAGGGGCGGGTCGGCTACACCTTC
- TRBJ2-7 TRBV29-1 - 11 CSVTYVHEQYF TGCAGCGTGACGTATGTCCACGAGCAGTACTTC
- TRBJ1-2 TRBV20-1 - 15 CSAYLGQSRDYGYTF TGCAGTGCTTACCTCGGACAGTCGCGGGACTATGGCTACACCTTC
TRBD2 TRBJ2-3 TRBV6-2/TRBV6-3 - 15 CASSSGLAEGDTQYF TGTGCCAGCAGTTCGGGACTAGCGGAAGGAGATACGCAGTATTTT
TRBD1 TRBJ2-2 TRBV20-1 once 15 CSARPDRENTGELFF TGCAGTGCTAGGCCAGACAGGGAAAACACCGGGGAGCTGTTTTTT
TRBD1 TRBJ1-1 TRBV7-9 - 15 CASSLMTGRNTEAFF TGTGCCAGCAGCTTAATGACAGGGAGGAACACTGAAGCTTTCTTT